Here is one T cell receptor beta chain with its context. Its antigen is still unknown. Patients had blood sampled at baseline and again on cycle 4 day 1 and cycle 7 day 1. The table came from immunoSEQ multiplex PCR; TCRdb's copy has only in-frame clones and leaves some out. The data show 100,000 or so clones, 80% to 95% seen once. This entry belongs to a study of OX40 agonist ivuxolimab in advanced cancers. Study-wide results and limits: By week 6 at 0.1 to 3.0 mg/kg, blood CD4+ and CD8+ T cells had expanded clonally. Low normalized T-cell clonal expansion was additionally recorded for some nonresponders.

CDR1 and CDR2 (germline): SGHVS, FQNEAQ. Trimming cost V 5 bases and J 3 bases, with 14 bases left between them. The CDR3 has 15 residues. The specimen was CD4+ or CD8+ T cells sorted from blood, collected in a trial of the OX40 agonist ivuxolimab. This chain joins TRBV7-8 and TRBJ1-5, with D perhaps TRBD1 (5 bases). The sequence came from an adult with an advanced solid tumor such as melanoma, head and neck, liver or kidney cancer. The CDR3 region has the DNA TGTGCCAGCAGCCTGTTCCTGGGGGACAATCAGCCCCAGCATTTT. As protein: CASSLFLGDNQPQHF.